The following is a T cell receptor (beta chain) sequence with its context. Its cognate antigen is unknown. Unique molecular identifiers were present on cDNA, and template switching added a universal primer site. TCRdb ran MiXCR on the 5' RACE reads and lists one entry per CDR3 protein. This sample has 400,000 to 500,000 distinct CDR3 sequences, with 14% found just once. V lost 3 bases and J lost 1; bases outside the gene matches: 2. The CDR3 runs to 15 residues. Germline values: CDR1 MGHDK, CDR2 SYGVNS. The sample is drawn from a study of identical twins. Study-wide results and caveats: With abundant cord blood beta clonotypes, insertions were fewer; memory repertoires showed no such pattern. Zero-insertion results could be subject to partial confounding by invariant MAIT and iNKT cells. When twins shared out-of-frame alpha sequences, those sequences had excess low generation probability.

These data were also filed under a second study, of yellow fever vaccine responses in identical twins.

Sequenced sample: CD4+ T cells sorted from blood. The receptor was isolated from a woman between 18 and 30 years old in good health. This chain uses TRBV25-1 with TRBJ2-3; 9 bases agree with TRBD2. The CDR3 bases are TGTGCCAGCAGTGACATAGCGGGAGGCACAGATACGCAGTATTTT. Residues: CASSDIAGGTDTQYF.